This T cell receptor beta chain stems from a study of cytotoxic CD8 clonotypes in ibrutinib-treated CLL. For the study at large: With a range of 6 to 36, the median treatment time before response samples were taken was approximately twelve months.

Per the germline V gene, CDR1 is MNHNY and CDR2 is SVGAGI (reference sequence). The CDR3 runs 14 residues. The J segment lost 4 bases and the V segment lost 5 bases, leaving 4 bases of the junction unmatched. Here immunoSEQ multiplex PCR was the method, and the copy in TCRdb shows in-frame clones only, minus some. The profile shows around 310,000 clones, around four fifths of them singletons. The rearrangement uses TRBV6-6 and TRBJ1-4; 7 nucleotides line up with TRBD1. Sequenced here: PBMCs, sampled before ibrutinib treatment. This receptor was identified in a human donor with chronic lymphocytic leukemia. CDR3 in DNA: TGTGCCAGCAGTCCCGGGACAGATAATGAAAAACTGTTTTTT. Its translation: CASSPGTDNEKLFF.